The clone carrying this T cell receptor (beta chain) was picked up many times. TCRdb ran MiXCR on the RACE reads and lists one entry per CDR3 protein. The repertoire holds under 450,000 distinct CDR3 sequences, roughly 4.8% seen once, with around 2.3% in the top ten. The data belong to a study of human T cells and chemical hapten exposure. The CDR3 extends over 14 amino acids. V was shortened by 0 bases and J by 3 bases, with 9 bases between the two germline ends. Germline CDR1 reads SQVTM; CDR2 reads ANQGSEA. Time point specified: patch test 1, 2 weeks after DPC sensitization. The treatment here: therapeutic diphenylcyclopropenone sensitization with weekly scalp DPC. Every donor had alopecia and was 18 to 70 years old; all were suitable for DPC. Someone pulled total RNA out of unfractionated whole blood.

The TCR originated in a woman aged 45-60 years with alopecia areata. Some clones in this sample may be carry-over from other donors' samples. The specimen comprised whole blood, sampled in connection with sensitization to the hapten diphenylcyclopropenone (DPC). V is TRBV29-1 and J is TRBJ2-1; D remains ambiguous. The CDR3 is CSVEENGVYNEQFF. The DNA for the CDR3 is TGCAGCGTTGAAGAGAATGGAGTCTACAATGAGCAGTTCTTC.